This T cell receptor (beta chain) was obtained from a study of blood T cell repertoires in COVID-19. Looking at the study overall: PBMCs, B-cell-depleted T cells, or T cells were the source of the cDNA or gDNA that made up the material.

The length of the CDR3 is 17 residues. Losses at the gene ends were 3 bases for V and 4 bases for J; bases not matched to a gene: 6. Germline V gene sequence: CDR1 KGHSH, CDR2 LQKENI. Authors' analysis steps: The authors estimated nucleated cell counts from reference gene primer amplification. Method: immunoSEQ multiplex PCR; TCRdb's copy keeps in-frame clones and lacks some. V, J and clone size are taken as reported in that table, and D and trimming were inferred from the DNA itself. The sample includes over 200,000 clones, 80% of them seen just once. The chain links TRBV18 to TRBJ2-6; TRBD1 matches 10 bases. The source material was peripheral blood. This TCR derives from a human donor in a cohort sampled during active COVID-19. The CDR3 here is CASSPDDRGPGANVLTF. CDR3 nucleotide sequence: TGTGCCAGCTCACCGGATGACAGGGGGCCAGGGGCCAACGTCCTGACTTTC.